This T cell receptor beta chain was obtained from a study of Graves' ophthalmopathy and Graves' hyperthyroidism (dated by TCRdb to 2017 to 2018). About the investigation overall: Peripheral blood was collected at initial diagnosis, prior to any treatment. To tell Graves' ophthalmopathy apart from Graves' hyperthyroidism, and to predict which patients would progress to ophthalmopathy, the study relied on TCR beta repertoire signatures. In total, around 130 blood samples were TCR-sequenced: 40 to 45 ophthalmopathy, over 70 hyperthyroidism and approximately 17 hyperthyroidism-to-ophthalmopathy patients. To explore V-J signatures that distinguish ophthalmopathy from hyperthyroidism, a discovery set of about a hundred patients was enrolled, made up of some 41 with ophthalmopathy and under 65 with stable hyperthyroidism. An independent validation cohort comprised some 18 hyperthyroidism patients and over 15 patients who later progressed from hyperthyroidism to ophthalmopathy. T-cell repertoires of thyroid tissue and blood were compared in more than 5 hyperthyroidism patients. Following sampling, methimazole starting at 30 mg daily was administered to hyperthyroidism patients, and high-dose intravenous methylprednisolone was administered to ophthalmopathy patients. Broader findings and caveats from the paper: In cross-validation, the 13-signature model distinguished ophthalmopathy from stable hyperthyroidism with about 90% sensitivity and approximately 81% specificity, while in the test set the corresponding values were approximately 80% and 75%. Among expanded thyroid clonotypes with frequency above 0.001, most also showed up in blood, which suggests that blood repertoires may reflect the thyroid immune response. Sample size was not statistically predetermined, and group allocation was not concealed from the investigators. In validation, the model predicted ophthalmopathy progression with more than 70% sensitivity and approximately 75% specificity; 12 predicted patients were CT-confirmed with GO in a median of around 6.5 months.

V is cut by 4 bases and J by 9 bases, and the space between the germline ends is 14 bases. Including the terminal cysteine and phenylalanine, the CDR3 comprises 14 residues. CDR3 DNA is the only sequence kept; it has 42 bases, read in frame from the first base. Per the germline V gene, SGDLS is the CDR1 and YYNGEE is the CDR2. This clonotype was seen a handful of times. The antigen it recognizes is unknown. There are no base qualities to consult, and no much larger clone falls within one base. For repertoire sequencing, TCR beta CDR3 regions were amplified from RNA transcripts. A first-round RT-PCR used HTBI primers with the Qiagen OneStep RT-PCR kit, followed by a second-round multiplex PCR, size selection and purification. Libraries were sequenced on an Illumina HiSeq2000 using paired-end 100 bp reads. The source study handled its data this way. SOAPnuke was used for read processing, and reads with adapters, uncalled bases, a mean Phred below 15, or no exact constant-primer or identifier match were discarded. COPE v1.2.5 was used to merge high-quality paired reads. Clonotypes were defined as unique nucleotide sequences and were aligned to IMGT TRB V, D and J references using MiTCR v1.1. Analysis was restricted to V-J combinations with a frequency above 0.0001, which covered 98% to 99.2% of repertoires. For each V-J combination, a TCR clonal expansion and chaos score was defined as the ratio of F50 clonal expansion to chaos observed in the TCRdist matrix. Welch's t-statistics and random forest were used to reduce the features to approximately 13 V-J combinations, which were then used as input to a naive Bayes classifier. Thyroid-blood repertoire similarity was quantified with the Morisita-Horn index. TCRdb passed the public sequencing reads through fastp at Q25 and MiXCR, retaining productive beta sequences. All rows with the same CDR3 protein become a single entry with the most common DNA and genes. Here the V and J calls rest on TCRdb's processing, not on the authors' analysis. Counted in this sample were roughly 220,000 distinct CDR3 sequences; around 50% of them appeared once. The ten most abundant clones make up roughly 50% of the sample.

Ophthalmopathy patients were characterized by moderately to severely active disease, a Clinical Activity Score of at least 3, a NOSPECS grade of at least 4, and a disease duration under 3 months. Patients with other autoimmune diseases, uncontrolled infections, pregnancy or lactation were excluded. Clinical symptoms, serum thyroxine, TRAb, thyroid ultrasound and orbital computed tomography were used for diagnosis. PBMCs were isolated from roughly 10 ml of fresh peripheral blood by Ficoll-Paque density gradient centrifugation. Trizol reagent was used to extract the total RNA, and its quality was then checked on an Agilent 2100 Bioanalyzer.

The receptor comes from an adult man with Graves' ophthalmopathy. In this chain, TRBV9 is recombined with TRBJ1-6, with the identity of the D gene unclear. Sequences were obtained from peripheral blood. For the CDR3, the sequence is CASSQAQAGSPLHF. The base sequence is TGTGCCAGCAGCCAAGCCCAGGCCGGTTCACCCCTCCACTTT.